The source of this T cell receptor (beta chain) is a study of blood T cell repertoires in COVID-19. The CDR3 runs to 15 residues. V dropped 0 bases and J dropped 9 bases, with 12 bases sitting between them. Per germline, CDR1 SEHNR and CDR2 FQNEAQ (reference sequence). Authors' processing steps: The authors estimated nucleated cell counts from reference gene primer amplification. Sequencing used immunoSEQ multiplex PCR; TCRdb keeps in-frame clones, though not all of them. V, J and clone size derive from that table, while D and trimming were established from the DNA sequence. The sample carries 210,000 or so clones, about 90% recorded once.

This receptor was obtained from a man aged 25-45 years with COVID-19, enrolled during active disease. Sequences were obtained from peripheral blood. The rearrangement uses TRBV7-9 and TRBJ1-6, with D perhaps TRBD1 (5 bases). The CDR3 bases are TGTGCCAGCAGCTTAGCGGGGGGAAGCGGTTCACCCCTCCACTTT. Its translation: CASSLAGGSGSPLHF.